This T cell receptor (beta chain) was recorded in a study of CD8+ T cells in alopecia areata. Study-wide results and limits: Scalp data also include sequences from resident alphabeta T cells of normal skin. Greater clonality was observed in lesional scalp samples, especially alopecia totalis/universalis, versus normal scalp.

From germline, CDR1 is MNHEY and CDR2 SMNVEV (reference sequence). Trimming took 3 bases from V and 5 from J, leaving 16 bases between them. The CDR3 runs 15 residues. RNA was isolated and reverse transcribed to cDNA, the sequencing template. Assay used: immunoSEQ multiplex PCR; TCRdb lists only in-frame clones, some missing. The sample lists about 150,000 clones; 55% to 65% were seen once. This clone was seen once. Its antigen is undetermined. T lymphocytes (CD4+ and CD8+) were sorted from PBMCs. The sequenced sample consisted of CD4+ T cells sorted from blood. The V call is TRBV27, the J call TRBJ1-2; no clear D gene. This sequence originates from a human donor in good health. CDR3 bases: TGTGCCAGCAGTTTGAAGGCGCCGATCGGATATGGCTACACCTTC. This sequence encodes CASSLKAPIGYGYTF.